Sequencing of this TCR beta chain was carried out in a study of cytomegalovirus exposure and HLA in healthy donors. The CDR3 covers 15 residues. V was pared by 11 bases and J by 4 bases, with 23 bases between. CDR1 is MNHEY and CDR2 is SVGAGI in the germline V gene. Study-level findings and limits: A later analysis found common viral pathogens apparently linked to several of the most significant clusters.

13 Jbeta primers and 60 Vbeta primers were used for the PCR. Measured with immunoSEQ multiplex PCR; TCRdb has only the in-frame clones, and not every one. Of 150,000 or so clones in the sample, approximately 81% were seen once. With respect to this clone: Its specificity is not known.

Source material: PBMCs. The TCR was taken from a man in his late teens or twenties in good health and CMV-seropositive. This chain connects TRBV6-5 to TRBJ1-2; possible D gene TRBD1, 6 bases. The CDR3 is CAVSSRARGGYGYTF. The CDR3 nucleotides read TGTGCCGTTTCTAGCCGCGCCAGGGGCGGCTATGGCTACACCTTC.